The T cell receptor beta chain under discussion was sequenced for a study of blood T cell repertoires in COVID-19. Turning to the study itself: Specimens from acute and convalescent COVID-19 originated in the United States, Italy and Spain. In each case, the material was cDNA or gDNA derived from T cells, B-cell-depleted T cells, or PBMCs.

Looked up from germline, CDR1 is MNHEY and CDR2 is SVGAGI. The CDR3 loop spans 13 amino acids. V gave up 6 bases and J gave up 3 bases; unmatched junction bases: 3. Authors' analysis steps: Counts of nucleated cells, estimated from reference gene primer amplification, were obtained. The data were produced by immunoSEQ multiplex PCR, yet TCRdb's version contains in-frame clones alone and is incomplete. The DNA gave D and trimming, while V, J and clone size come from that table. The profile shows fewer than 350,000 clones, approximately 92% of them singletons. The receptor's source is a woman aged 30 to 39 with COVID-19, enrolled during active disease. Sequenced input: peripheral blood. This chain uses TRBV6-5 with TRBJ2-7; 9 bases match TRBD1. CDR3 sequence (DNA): TGTGCCAGCAGGGGGACAGGGAACTACGAGCAGTACTTC. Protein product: CASRGTGNYEQYF.